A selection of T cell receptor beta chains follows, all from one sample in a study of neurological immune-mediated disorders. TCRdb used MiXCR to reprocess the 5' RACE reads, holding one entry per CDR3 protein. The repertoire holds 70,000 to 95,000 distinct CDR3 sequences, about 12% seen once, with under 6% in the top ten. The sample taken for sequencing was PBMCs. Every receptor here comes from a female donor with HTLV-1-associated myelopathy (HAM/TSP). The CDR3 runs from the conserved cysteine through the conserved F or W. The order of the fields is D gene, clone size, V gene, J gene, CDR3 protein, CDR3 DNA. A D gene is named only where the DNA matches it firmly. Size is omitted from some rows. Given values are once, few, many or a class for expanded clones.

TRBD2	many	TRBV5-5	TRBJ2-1	CASTSGANNEQFF	TGTGCCAGCACTAGCGGGGCAAACAATGAGCAGTTCTTC
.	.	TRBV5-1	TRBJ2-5	CASSPFLQETQYF	TGCGCCAGCAGCCCCTTTTTGCAAGAGACCCAGTACTTC
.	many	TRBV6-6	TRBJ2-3	CASSYPSRGGDTQYF	TGTGCCAGCAGTTATCCATCCAGGGGGGGGGATACGCAGTATTTT
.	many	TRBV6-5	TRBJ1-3	CASSYSLGRAGNTIYF	TGTGCCAGCAGTTACTCGCTGGGGAGGGCTGGAAACACCATATATTTT
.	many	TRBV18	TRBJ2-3	CASSPPRGSGDTQYF	TGTGCCAGCTCACCACCGAGGGGAAGTGGAGATACGCAGTATTTT
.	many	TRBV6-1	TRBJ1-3	CASDYSGNTIYF	TGTGCCAGCGATTACTCTGGAAACACCATATATTTT
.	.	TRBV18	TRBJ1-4	CASSRAYNEKLFF	TGTGCCAGCTCACGGGCATATAATGAAAAACTGTTTTTT
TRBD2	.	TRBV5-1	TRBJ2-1	CASSTGTSGGYEQFF	TGCGCCAGCAGCACCGGGACTAGCGGGGGCTATGAGCAGTTCTTC
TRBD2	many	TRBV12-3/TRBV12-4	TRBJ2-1	CASSISPSGERNEQFF	TGTGCCAGCAGTATTAGTCCTAGCGGGGAGCGCAATGAGCAGTTCTTC
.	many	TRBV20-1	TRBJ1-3	CSAAAKPSGNTIYF	TGCAGTGCTGCGGCCAAACCGTCTGGAAACACCATATATTTT
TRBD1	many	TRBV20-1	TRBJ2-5	CSANTPLWTGRETQYF	TGCAGTGCCAACACTCCCTTGTGGACAGGGAGAGAGACCCAGTACTTC
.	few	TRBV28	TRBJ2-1	CASSLSPLNEQFF	TGTGCCAGCAGTTTGAGTCCCCTCAATGAGCAGTTCTTC
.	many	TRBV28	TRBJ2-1	CASSWMNHSDFEFF	TGTGCCAGCAGTTGGATGAACCATAGCGACTTTGAATTCTTC
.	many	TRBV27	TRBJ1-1	CASSLRPASSREAFF	TGTGCCAGCAGTTTAAGGCCGGCTTCGAGTAGGGAAGCTTTCTTT
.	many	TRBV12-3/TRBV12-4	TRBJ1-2	CASSLEGPHGYTF	TGTGCCAGCAGTTTAGAGGGGCCTCATGGCTACACCTTC
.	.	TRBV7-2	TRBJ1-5	CASSLGWGSSNQPQHF	TGTGCCAGCAGCTTAGGATGGGGATCTAGCAATCAGCCCCAGCATTTT
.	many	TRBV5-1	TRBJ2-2	CASSRMWQPGELFF	TGCGCCAGCAGCCGAATGTGGCAACCCGGGGAGCTGTTTTTT
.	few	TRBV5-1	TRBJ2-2	CASSSSGENTGELFF	TGCGCCAGCAGCTCAAGCGGCGAGAACACCGGGGAGCTGTTTTTT
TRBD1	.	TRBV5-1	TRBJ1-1	CASGYRGNTEAFF	TGCGCCAGCGGATACAGGGGGAACACTGAAGCTTTCTTT
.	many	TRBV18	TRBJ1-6	CASSDTGTNSPLHF	TGTGCCAGCTCAGACACCGGGACAAATTCACCCCTCCACTTT
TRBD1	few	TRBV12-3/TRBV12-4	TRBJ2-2	CASSLVFDRGQLAGELFF	TGTGCCAGCAGTTTAGTTTTCGACAGGGGCCAACTAGCCGGGGAGCTGTTTTTT
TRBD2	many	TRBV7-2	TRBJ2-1	CASSPRTSGDNYNEQFF	TGTGCCAGCAGCCCCAGGACTAGCGGAGACAATTACAATGAGCAGTTCTTC
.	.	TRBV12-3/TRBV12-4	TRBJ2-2	CASSLVGGDTGELFF	TGTGCCAGCAGTTTAGTGGGTGGTGACACCGGGGAGCTGTTTTTT
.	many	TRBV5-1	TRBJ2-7	CASKVEGASEQYF	TGCGCCAGCAAGGTGGAGGGGGCGAGCGAGCAGTACTTC
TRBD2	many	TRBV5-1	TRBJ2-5	CATTSGGTQETQYF	TGCGCCACGACTAGCGGGGGGACCCAAGAGACCCAGTACTTC
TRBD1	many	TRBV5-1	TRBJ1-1	CASSATGVSVTEAFF	TGCGCCAGCAGCGCAACAGGGGTTTCCGTCACTGAAGCTTTCTTT
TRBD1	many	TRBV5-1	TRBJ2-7	CASSSDRDYEQYF	TGCGCCAGCAGCTCGGACAGGGACTACGAGCAGTACTTC
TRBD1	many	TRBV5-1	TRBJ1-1	CASSSTGVMNTEAFF	TGCGCCAGCAGCTCTACAGGGGTTATGAACACTGAAGCTTTCTTT
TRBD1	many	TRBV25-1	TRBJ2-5	CASSARTGVETQYF	TGTGCCAGCAGTGCCAGGACAGGGGTAGAGACCCAGTACTTC
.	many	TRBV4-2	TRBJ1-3	CASSQQDVRGNSGNTIYF	TGTGCCAGCAGCCAACAAGATGTACGGGGTAACTCTGGAAACACCATATATTTT
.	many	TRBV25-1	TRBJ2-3	CASSERPGLSTDTQYF	TGTGCCAGCAGTGAACGGCCGGGGTTAAGCACAGATACGCAGTATTTT
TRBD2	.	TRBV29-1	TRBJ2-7	CSVDGCGGPSYEQYF	TGCAGCGTTGACGGGTGCGGGGGGCCCTCCTATGAGCAGTACTTC
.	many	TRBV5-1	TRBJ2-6	CASSLGQSPGANVLTF	TGCGCCAGCAGCTTGGGTCAGTCCCCTGGGGCCAACGTCCTGACTTTC
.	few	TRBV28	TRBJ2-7	CASSFTGITYEQYF	TGTGCCAGCAGTTTCACAGGGATTACCTACGAGCAGTACTTC
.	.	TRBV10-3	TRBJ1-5	CAISPFRGAYQPQHF	TGTGCCATCAGTCCCTTTAGGGGGGCTTACCAGCCCCAGCATTTT
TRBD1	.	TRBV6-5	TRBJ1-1	CASRRRQGREAFF	TGTGCCAGCAGGAGAAGACAGGGGCGGGAAGCTTTCTTT
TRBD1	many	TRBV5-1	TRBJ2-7	CASSFGQGPPYEQYF	TGCGCCAGCAGCTTTGGACAGGGGCCGCCCTACGAGCAGTACTTC
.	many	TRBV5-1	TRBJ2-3	CASSLNPANTDTQYF	TGCGCCAGCAGCTTGAATCCTGCAAACACAGATACACAGTATTTT
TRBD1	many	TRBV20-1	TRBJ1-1	CSASRGTGNTEAFF	TGCAGTGCTTCCAGGGGGACAGGGAACACTGAAGCTTTCTTT
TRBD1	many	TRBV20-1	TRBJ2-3	CSASQGQYSTDTQYF	TGCAGTGCTAGCCAGGGACAGTATAGCACAGATACGCAGTATTTT
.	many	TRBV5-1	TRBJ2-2	CASSFLVADGGGELFF	TGCGCCAGCAGCTTTCTGGTAGCAGACGGTGGCGGGGAGCTGTTTTTT
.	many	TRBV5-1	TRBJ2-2	CASSLVGLNTGELFF	TGCGCCAGCAGCTTGGTGGGACTGAACACCGGGGAGCTGTTTTTT
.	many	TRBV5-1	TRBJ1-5	CASSLVSGAGQPQHF	TGCGCCAGCAGCTTGGTTTCGGGGGCTGGTCAGCCCCAGCATTTT
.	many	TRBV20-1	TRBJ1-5	CSARQIIYSNQPQHF	TGCAGTGCTCGACAGATAATCTATAGCAATCAGCCCCAGCATTTT
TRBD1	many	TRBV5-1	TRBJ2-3	CASSYWSPGQGTDTQYF	TGCGCCAGCAGCTACTGGAGCCCGGGACAGGGCACAGATACGCAGTATTTT
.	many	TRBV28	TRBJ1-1	CASSYDLNRTNTEAFF	TGTGCCAGCAGTTACGACCTCAACAGGACGAACACTGAAGCTTTCTTT
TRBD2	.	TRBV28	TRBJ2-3	CASSKTSGGPADTQYF	TGTGCCAGCAGTAAGACTAGCGGGGGGCCCGCAGATACGCAGTATTTT
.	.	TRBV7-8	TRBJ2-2	CASSSGQPNTGELFF	TGTGCCAGCAGCTCTGGACAGCCTAACACCGGGGAGCTGTTTTTT
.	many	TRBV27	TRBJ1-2	CASSLQGYYGYTF	TGTGCCAGCAGTTTACAGGGCTACTATGGCTACACCTTC
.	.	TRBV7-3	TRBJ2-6	CSSSLTTSTGANVLTF	TGTTCCAGCAGCTTAACGACCTCAACTGGGGCCAACGTCCTGACTTTC
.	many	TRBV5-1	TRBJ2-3	CASSPRQDTDTQYF	TGCGCCAGCAGCCCTCGACAAGACACAGATACGCAGTATTTT